This T cell receptor (beta chain) was observed in a study of T cells in tuberculosis. About the research overall: The T cells targeted glucose monomycolate, a mycobacterial lipid, via CD1B. Study results and limitations: Selection depended on which cryopreserved specimens were available. Shorter CDR3-alpha in active tuberculosis partly drove smaller distances. Active tuberculosis TCR-alpha repertoires lay closer to GMM-specific TCRs than IGRA-negative controls, suggesting clonal expansion.

Note on this clone: The target antigen is unknown.

Using immunoSEQ multiplex PCR, the repertoire was profiled, and TCRdb retains in-frame clones only, with some absent. The top ten hold 6.5% to 9.5% of the sample, which has roughly 34,000 clones, approximately 90% seen once. The CDR3 length is 16 residues. The germline V gene has CDR1 MDHEN and CDR2 SYDVKM. The V and J ends lost 7 bases and 5 bases, in that order; junction bases with no gene match: 16. This sequence originates from a donor aged 5 to 30 with latent tuberculosis or without tuberculosis infection. Some clones in this sample may be carry-over from other donors' samples. The chain couples TRBV28 to TRBJ2-5; 7 bases are shared with TRBD2. The sequenced sample consisted of PBMCs. In DNA form, the CDR3 reads TGTGCCAGCAATGGGGGGGGATCGACCTCGAGGGAGACCCAGTACTTC. It specifies CASNGGGSTSRETQYF.